This record covers a single T cell receptor (beta chain). Its antigen has not been determined. No quality values exist for individual bases; no much larger clone is one base distant. The sample originates from a study of blood T cell repertoires in COVID-19 (dated by TCRdb to about 2020). With regard to the full study: Samples covering the acute and convalescent phases of COVID-19 were provided by collaborators in the United States, Italy and Spain. A de-identified subject ID, COVID-19 status, age in years and sex were almost always included in the sample metadata. Subjects who had been exposed to COVID-19, were actively infected with it, or had recovered from it provided the deeply sampled blood TCRbeta repertoires that made up the dataset. A freely available public database, intended as a resource for researchers studying the immune response to SARS-CoV-2, is where the repertoires were released. Where available, HLA class I and class II types were taken from metadata supplied by the sample provider and were not determined by assay-based typing. The prospective study material was composed of cDNA or gDNA derived from T cells, B-cell-depleted T cells, or PBMCs. The samples were drawn from two sources: the first 160 participants of the ongoing ImmuneRACE study, and approximately 1,300 subjects contributed by 6 global collaborators. Broader findings and caveats from the paper: The amount of clinical and demographic metadata varied by source and participant and was provided uncurated.

The immunoSEQ Assay, a bias-controlled multiplex PCR, was used to amplify TCRbeta CDR3 regions from genomic DNA. The paper's processing steps were these. The number of nucleated cells in each sample was estimated from the amplification of reference gene primers within the assay. Sequence reads were collapsed and filtered to measure the absolute abundance of every unique TCRbeta CDR3 rearrangement. Productive Simpson clonality was computed per sample as the square root of Simpson's diversity index over productive rearrangements. The table comes from immuneACCESS by way of TCRdb, which keeps in-frame sequences with V and J called. Part of the clones is missing from these tables; in studies checked, under half for an unresolved V gene and the rest for unknown reasons. The V and J calls and clone size are taken from that table; D and trimming were inferred from the DNA. This sample is represented by some 350,000 clones; roughly 86% of them were singletons. The leading ten clones occupy roughly 5.2% of the sample.

V lost 5 bases and J lost 9 bases, and the count of bases not matched to a germline gene is 6. CDR1 and CDR2 were assigned from the germline V gene as SGHVS and FQNEAQ. The CDR3 has 12 amino acids, counting the end cysteine and phenylalanine. The CDR3 DNA has 36 bases and is translated from base 1. Participants in the prospective study were enrolled through a virtual design, were aged 18 to 89 years, and lived in roughly 24 United States geographic areas. In the prospective study, participants were assigned to cohorts based on the clinical history participants reported in a screening survey and a study questionnaire. For ImmuneRACE Cohort 3, a participant was defined as recovered based on two consecutive negative NP/OP PCR tests, clearance by a healthcare professional, or resolution of symptoms. In the prospective study, mobile phlebotomists collected whole blood, serum and a nasopharyngeal or oropharyngeal swab from each participant. Additional blood draws and questionnaires over a 2-month period could optionally be provided by prospective study participants. Blood samples from the prospective study were shipped frozen or at room temperature prior to DNA extraction.

This receptor chain uses TRBV7-8 and TRBJ2-7, and 8 bases in between align with TRBD1. The sample taken for sequencing was PBMCs or T cells enriched from blood (not recorded which). This clonotype was sampled from a woman in her thirties who had recovered from COVID-19. The encoded CDR3 is CASSPDRAGQYF. The DNA is TGTGCCAGCAGCCCGGACAGGGCAGGGCAGTACTTC.